The clone carrying this T cell receptor beta chain was observed a few times. The antigen is not known. The record originates from a study of beta chain features in type 1 diabetes. Study-level points and caveats: PCR might pick shorter templates more often, in the same way for patients and controls.

The CDR3 consists of 13 residues. Trimming at V came to 0 bases and at J to 7 bases, leaving 2 bases not matched to a gene. The V gene's germline CDR1 is SGHTA and CDR2 FQGNSA. Reverse transcribing all isolated RNA meant expressed TCRB transcripts were sequenced. Some clones are missing from TCRdb's copy, which holds only in-frame ones; the method was immunoSEQ multiplex PCR. The table has some 230,000 clones, over 9.5% seen once. The chain couples TRBV7-2 to TRBJ1-1; 7 bases are a match to TRBD1. This TCR was sampled from a woman under 30 in good health. The sample comprised naive CD4+ T cells from blood. CDR3 DNA sequence: TGTGCCAGCAGCTTAGCGCGGGACAGTGAAGCTTTCTTT. Translated: CASSLARDSEAFF.